This T cell receptor beta chain was profiled in a study of T cells in Graves' hyperthyroidism and ophthalmopathy (dated by TCRdb to the late 2010s). In terms of the full investigation: Peripheral blood was collected at initial diagnosis, before any treatment. TCR V-J signatures able to tell the groups apart were searched for in a discovery cohort of around 95 patients, of whom about 40 had Graves' ophthalmopathy and about 60 had stable Graves' hyperthyroidism. An independent validation cohort of under 20 hyperthyroidism patients and about 16 patients who later progressed to ophthalmopathy tested prospective prediction of ophthalmopathy. The roughly 90 discovery patients were divided at random into training and test sets in a 7:3 ratio. Thyroid tissue and blood T-cell repertoires from six Graves' hyperthyroidism patients were also compared in the study. Following sampling, methimazole starting at 30 mg daily was given to hyperthyroidism patients, and high-dose intravenous methylprednisolone was given to ophthalmopathy patients. TCR Vbeta CDR3 sequencing of 120 to 150 peripheral blood samples (about 45 ophthalmopathy, about 80 hyperthyroidism and roughly 17 progressor patients) is reported in the paper. General findings and caveats noted by the study authors: Sample size was not statistically predetermined, and blinding of investigators to group allocation was not performed. In cross-validation, a model built on a 13 V-J signature told ophthalmopathy apart from stable hyperthyroidism with 87.88% sensitivity and approximately 81% specificity, and in testing the same model reached 80%/75%. Most expanded thyroid clonotypes (frequency above 0.001) were also detected in blood, a finding suggesting that blood repertoires may reflect thyroid immune responses. During validation, the model predicted progression to ophthalmopathy a median of approximately 6 months ahead of onset, with 70.59% sensitivity and 72% to 85% specificity.

This clonotype showed up many times. No antigen is known for it. Base qualities are not at hand, and no much larger clone is one base apart. Stable Graves' hyperthyroidism was defined as no progression to ophthalmopathy during 18 months of follow-up. Hyperthyroidism patients were newly diagnosed, had a disease duration of under 2 months, and were aged 18 to 65 years. Any patient with an uncontrolled infection, another autoimmune disease, pregnancy or lactation was excluded. Diagnoses were established on the basis of clinical symptoms, serum thyroxine and TRAb, thyroid ultrasound, and orbital computed tomography. PBMCs were separated from roughly 10 ml of fresh peripheral blood using Ficoll-Paque density gradient centrifugation. Total RNA was extracted using Trizol reagent, and RNA quality was assessed on an Agilent 2100 Bioanalyzer. The cysteine opens and the phenylalanine closes a CDR3 of 14 amino acids. Only the CDR3 portion is preserved as DNA: 42 bases, with reading frame beginning at the first base. V is cut back by 2 bases and J by 6 bases, with 7 bases in the junction unmatched. Looking up the germline V gene yields CDR1 SGHRS and CDR2 YFSETQ.

TCR beta CDR3 regions were amplified from RNA transcripts. The TCR CDR3 was subjected to a first round of RT-PCR using the HTBI primer set and the Qiagen OneStep RT-PCR kit. Libraries were constructed in a second round of multiplex PCR, after which size selection and purification were carried out. Paired-end sequencing of the libraries was performed with 100 bp reads on an Illumina HiSeq2000. The authors' pipeline ran thus. SOAPnuke was used to process the raw data, throwing out any read that contained adapters or uncalled bases, had a mean Phred below 15, or lacked an exact constant-primer or identifier match. COPE v1.2.5 was used to merge high-quality paired reads, and clonotypes were defined as unique nucleotide sequences. Clonotypes were aligned to IMGT TRBV, TRBD and TRBJ reference segments using MiTCR v1.1. Only V-J combinations with frequency above 0.0001, covering about 99% of repertoires, were analysed. A TCS score was defined as the ratio of F50 (clonal expansion) to E x V (chaos), with BLOSUM62-based TCRdist applied between CDR3 peptides within each V-J. Welch's t-statistics and random forest reduced 500 to 650 V-J features to about 13, which were used in a naive Bayes classifier (R e1071). TCRdb reran the public reads through fastp at Q25 and MiXCR, keeping productive beta chains. Merged by CDR3 protein, the rows form single entries marked with the most common genes and DNA. The V and J calls were determined by TCRdb, not by the authors. In all, the sample holds over 500,000 distinct CDR3 sequences, and around 13% of those were seen once. The ten largest clonotypes hold approximately 14% of the sample.

The sequence came from a woman between 40 and 55 years old with Graves' hyperthyroidism. Rearrangement joined TRBV5-1 to TRBJ1-1; TRBD1 lines up with 7 middle nucleotides. Sequenced input: blood. CDR3 sequence: CASSLTGERAEAFF. The DNA is as follows: TGCGCCAGCAGCTTAACAGGGGAACGCGCTGAAGCTTTCTTT.